This entry concerns a single T cell receptor (beta chain). Antigen specificity is unknown. With a far larger clone one base away, a read error is the likely cause. Per individual sample, total RNA of at least 5 micrograms was extracted. The length of the CDR3 is 12 residues. The germline V gene encodes CDR1 LGHNA and CDR2 YNFKEQ. These data belong to a study of blood T cells in healthy people across ages. Study as a whole: With template switching, about one barcoded beta molecule was captured per two T cells.

A J-beta primer mix and a sample-barcoded 5' primer were used in a second PCR of roughly 7 to 12 cycles. TCRdb reprocessed the 5' RACE reads with MiXCR, giving one entry per CDR3 protein. This sample has about 1.1 million distinct CDR3 sequences, with around two fifths found just once. Study-wide results and caveats: It was found that TCR beta diversity correlated strongly with the percentage of naive T cells.

The TCR sequence derives from a man aged 18 to 29 in good health. Material: blood. V gene TRBV4-2 combines with J gene TRBJ2-5; no clear D. The CDR3 nucleotides read TGTGCCAGCAGCCAAGATCAAGAGACCCGGTACTTC. Amino acids: CASSQDQETRYF.